This T cell receptor (beta chain) was recorded in a study of blood T cell repertoires in COVID-19. Study-level background: Acute and convalescent COVID-19 specimens originated in the United States, Italy and Spain. PBMCs, B-cell-depleted T cells, or T cells provided the cDNA or gDNA that made up the material.

The germline CDR1 and CDR2 sequences are SGHRS and YFSETQ. This CDR3 is built from 15 residues. J gave up 2 bases and V 1 base, and 3 bases lay outside the gene matches. Source study methods: Reference gene primer amplification gave estimated nucleated cell counts. Assay used: immunoSEQ multiplex PCR; TCRdb lists only in-frame clones, some missing. V, J and clone size reflect that table, while D and trimming were determined from the DNA. The data show around 42,000 clones, with 80% seen just once and 38% held by the top ten. This chain links TRBV5-1 with TRBJ2-1, with 7 bases that match TRBD2. The TCR sequence derives from a man older than 75 with active or convalescent COVID-19. Material for sequencing was peripheral blood. CDR3 coding DNA: TGCGCCAGCAGCTTGCTAGCGGACACCTACAATGAGCAGTTCTTC. Translated, it gives CASSLLADTYNEQFF.